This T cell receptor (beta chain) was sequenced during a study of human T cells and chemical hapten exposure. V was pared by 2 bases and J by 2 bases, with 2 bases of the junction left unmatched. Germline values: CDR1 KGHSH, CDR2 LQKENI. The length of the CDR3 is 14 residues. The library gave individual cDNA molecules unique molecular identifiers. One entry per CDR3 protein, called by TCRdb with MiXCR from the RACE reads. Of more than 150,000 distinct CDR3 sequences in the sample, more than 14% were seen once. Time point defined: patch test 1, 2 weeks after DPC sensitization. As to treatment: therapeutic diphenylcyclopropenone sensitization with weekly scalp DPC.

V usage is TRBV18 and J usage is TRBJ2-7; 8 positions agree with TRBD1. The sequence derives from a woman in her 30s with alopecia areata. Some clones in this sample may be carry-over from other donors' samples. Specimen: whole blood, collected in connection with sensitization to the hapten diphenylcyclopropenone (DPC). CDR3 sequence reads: CASSPMDRAYEQYF. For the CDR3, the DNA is TGTGCCAGCTCACCAATGGACAGGGCCTACGAGCAGTACTTC.